These T cell receptor beta chains were read from a single sample in a study of siplizumab effects on memory and regulatory T cells. Profiled with immunoSEQ multiplex PCR; TCRdb holds only in-frame clones, not every one. Of over 100,000 clones listed, around 92% are singletons. The source material was Tregs sorted from blood. The receptors originated from a human donor in good health. The CDR3 runs from the conserved cysteine through the conserved F or W. The D gene is left open where the match is weak. Clone size appears in some rows only: once, few, many, or a class for an expanded clone.

TRBD1 | TRBJ1-1 | TRBV7-2 | NA | TGTGCCAGCAGCTTATTCGGACAGGGGGAACCGAACACTGAAGCTTTCTTT | CASSLFGQGEPNTEAFF
NA | TRBJ2-7 | TRBV27 | NA | TGTGCCAGCAGTCCTATGGGGACGCTCCAATACGAGCAGTACTTC | CASSPMGTLQYEQYF
NA | TRBJ2-3 | TRBV2 | NA | TGTGCCAGCAGTCCCCGGTATACGCAGTATTTT | CASSPRYTQYF
NA | TRBJ1-3 | TRBV29-1 | NA | TGCAGCGTTACCGGAGGAAACACCATATATTTT | CSVTGGNTIYF
NA | TRBJ1-1 | TRBV7-9 | once | TGTGCCAGCAGCCCAAGACGGGGGGATTGGACTGAAGCTTTCTTT | CASSPRRGDWTEAFF
NA | TRBJ2-1 | TRBV5-1 | once | TGCGCCAGCAGCTTAAGGTGGCTCAACTACAATGAGCAGTTCTTC | CASSLRWLNYNEQFF
NA | TRBJ2-2 | TRBV6-6 | NA | TGTGCCAGCATGCTCTGGGGAAGGTCCGACCAAGAGCTGTTTTTT | CASMLWGRSDQELFF
TRBD2 | TRBJ2-5 | TRBV5-1 | NA | TGCGCCAGCAGTTTCGGACTAGCGGGGGGAATCCAAGAGACCCAGTACTTC | CASSFGLAGGIQETQYF
NA | TRBJ1-5 | TRBV5-1 | once | TGCGCCAGCAGCTTGGATTGGGGGCAAGGCAATCAGCCCCAGCATTTT | CASSLDWGQGNQPQHF
NA | TRBJ1-1 | TRBV29-1 | few | TGCAGCGTTGAGCGTCCCCAGGATCGGGCTTTCTTT | CSVERPQDRAFF
TRBD2 | TRBJ2-3 | TRBV11-3 | NA | TGTGCCAGCAGCCCTCGGACTAGCGGGAGGGACAAAGATACGCAGTATTTT | CASSPRTSGRDKDTQYF
NA | TRBJ2-3 | TRBV6-4 | NA | TGTGCCAGCAGTGAACAGGGAAACACAGATACGCAGTATTTT | CASSEQGNTDTQYF
NA | TRBJ2-7 | TRBV19 | NA | TGTGCCAGTAGTTTCCCGGGGGCCTACGAGCAGTACTTC | CASSFPGAYEQYF
TRBD2 | TRBJ2-1 | TRBV11-1 | NA | TGTGCCAGCAGCTTAGGGACTAGATTTTCCAATGAGCAGTTCTTC | CASSLGTRFSNEQFF
NA | TRBJ1-1 | TRBV20-1 | few | TGCAGTGCTGTGCTCGGGAGAGCTTTCTTT | CSAVLGRAFF
TRBD1 | TRBJ2-5 | TRBV6-1 | NA | TGTGCCAGCATGACAGGGGGCCGGGAGACCCAGTACTTC | CASMTGGRETQYF
NA | TRBJ2-4 | TRBV11-2 | once | TGTGCCAGCAGCTTAACGGGAGCTAAAAACATTCAGTACTTC | CASSLTGAKNIQYF
NA | TRBJ2-2 | TRBV11-2 | NA | TGTGCCAGCAGCTGGGACACCGGGGAGCTGTTTTTT | CASSWDTGELFF
NA | TRBJ2-5 | TRBV2 | NA | TGTGTCAGCAGTGAAAGGGGCGCAGAGACCCAGTACTTC | CVSSERGAETQYF
TRBD2 | TRBJ2-5 | TRBV7-7 | NA | TGTGCCAGCAGCAAGGGGTCTAGCGGGGGGGCTATTGAGACCCAGTACTTC | CASSKGSSGGAIETQYF
TRBD2 | TRBJ2-1 | TRBV7-9 | NA | TGTGCCAGCAGCGCGGGGACTAGAAGGCCCGAGCAGTTCTTC | CASSAGTRRPEQFF
NA | TRBJ2-5 | TRBV28 | NA | TGTGCCAGCAGTTCCGCGGCCAAAGAGACCCAGTACTTC | CASSSAAKETQYF
NA | TRBJ2-4 | TRBV11-2 | NA | TGTGCCAGCAGCTTTACAGGGTTAGGGGGAAACATTCAGTACTTC | CASSFTGLGGNIQYF
NA | TRBJ1-2 | TRBV10-2 | NA | TGCGCCAGCAGTGTTCGGACACGGAATGGCTACACCTTC | CASSVRTRNGYTF
NA | TRBJ2-5 | TRBV7-6 | NA | TGTGCCAGCAGCTTTAACTATCAAGAGACCCAGTACTTC | CASSFNYQETQYF
TRBD1 | TRBJ1-6 | TRBV2 | NA | TGTGCCAGCAGTACAGGGGCGAGGTCACCCCTCCACTTT | CASSTGARSPLHF
TRBD1 | TRBJ2-1 | TRBV5-4 | NA | TGTGCCAGCAGCTTGGACAGGGGGAGGTACAATGAGCAGTTCTTC | CASSLDRGRYNEQFF
TRBD1 | TRBJ1-6 | TRBV7-9 | NA | TGTGCCAGCAGCCCCTACGGACAGGGAAATTCACCCCTCCACTTT | CASSPYGQGNSPLHF
TRBD1 | TRBJ2-7 | TRBV6-5 | NA | TGTGCCAGCAGTCGAGGACAGGGGGGTGAGCAGTACTTC | CASSRGQGGEQYF
TRBD2 | TRBJ2-2 | TRBV2 | once | TGTGCCAGCAACAAGGAAATAGCAGCGGGGACCGGGGAGCTGTTTTTT | CASNKEIAAGTGELFF
NA | TRBJ2-7 | TRBV6-5 | NA | TGTGCCAGCACCCCCACAGGGCTCCACGAGCAGTACTTC | CASTPTGLHEQYF
NA | TRBJ2-3 | TRBV2 | NA | TGTGCCAGCACTAGATCCGATACGCAGTATTTT | CASTRSDTQYF